This paragraph reports one TCR beta chain. Diagnostic criteria for definite or probable disease, in their recently defined form, were met by the patients with Susac syndrome. These data come from a study of CD8 T cells in Susac syndrome. The length of the CDR3 is 13 residues. Looked up from germline, CDR1 is SQVTM and CDR2 is ANQGSEA. V trimming: 3 bases; J trimming: 2 bases; junction bases outside the gene matches: 3. After extraction with the RNeasy kit, about 0.5 to 1 ug of the RNA was reverse transcribed using random hexamers. TCRdb re-called the immunoSEQ multiplex PCR reads through MiXCR, storing one row per CDR3 protein. This sample carries roughly 220,000 distinct CDR3 sequences, 94% of them seen once, and the ten largest clones take 0.15% to 0.2%.

Sequenced material: CD4+ T cells from PBMCs. The clonotype originates from a human donor with Susac syndrome. The J gene is TRBJ2-7, the V gene TRBV29-1, with 8 bases lining up with TRBD1. The CDR3 nucleotides read TGCAGCGTTGAGGGGACAGGCGCCTACGAGCAGTACTTC. Amino acids: CSVEGTGAYEQYF.